This T cell receptor (beta chain) was found in a study of blood T cells in healthy people across ages. Notes on the study in general: Per-million-T-cell TCR beta diversity fell roughly linearly with age.

A few counts support this clonotype. Its matching antigen is unknown. A sample-barcoded 5' primer and a J-beta primer mix were used in a second PCR of about 7 to 12 cycles. Each of the cDNA molecules was tagged by a template-switch adaptor with 12 random nucleotides. TCRdb passed the 5' RACE reads through MiXCR, listing each CDR3 protein once. The data contain approximately 730,000 distinct CDR3 sequences, roughly 47% of them singletons. This CDR3 spans 14 amino acids. V was cut by 7 bases and J by 3 bases, with 13 bases left in between. Germline CDR1 and CDR2: MDHEN and SYDVKM. Drawn from each donor were ten milliliters of peripheral blood.

The chain links TRBV28 to TRBJ1-5; TRBD1 is a possible D gene (6 bases). This TCR derives from a woman aged 55-70 years in good health. The source material was blood. The CDR3 bases are TGTGCCAGCATCATCGGGACATTCAATCAGCCCCAGCATTTT. This encodes CASIIGTFNQPQHF.